The 31 T cell receptor beta chains given below trace back to one sample, sequenced in a study of cytomegalovirus exposure and HLA in healthy donors. The study ran its PCR with 60 Vbeta and 13 Jbeta primers. Repertoires were generated with immunoSEQ multiplex PCR, while TCRdb's copy carries only in-frame clones and drops some. The sample yields about 120,000 clones, roughly 83% seen once. Sequencing was carried out using PBMCs. The receptors were gathered from a man aged 30 to 45 in good health and CMV-seropositive.

This clone was seen a single time. The chain uses TRBV27 and TRBJ2-5, with D possibly matching TRBD1 (6 bases). This CDR3 spans 15 amino acids. Germline V gene data show CDR1 as MNHEY and CDR2 as SMNVEV (reference sequence). V lost 10 bases, J lost 8 bases, and 26 bases lay in between. In DNA, the CDR3 is TGTGCCACTGGGAACCCGGGACACCCGATGGAAACCCAGTACTTC. Its protein is CATGNPGHPMETQYF.

The chain links TRBV13 to TRBJ2-7; weak D call: TRBD1 (6 bases). V shed 4 bases and J shed 3 bases, with 13 bases lying between them. The CDR3 covers 14 residues. The germline V gene has CDR1 PRHDT and CDR2 FYEKMQ (reference sequence). The CDR3 region is CASSSKTGDYEQYF. CDR3 nucleotide sequence: TGTGCCAGCAGCTCGAAGACAGGTGACTACGAGCAGTACTTC.

This clone was picked up one time. The CDR3 is CASSVSSGANVLTF. The CDR3 DNA sequence: TGTGCCAGCAGTGTTAGCTCTGGGGCCAACGTCCTGACTTTC. The chain links TRBV2 to TRBJ2-6; D remains ambiguous. Germline V CDR1 and CDR2: SNHLY, FYNNEI. The length of the CDR3 is 14 residues. V dropped 4 bases and J dropped 0 bases, with 4 bases sitting between them.

The chain has TRBV10-3 and TRBJ2-1; 8 nucleotides agree with TRBD2. Germline trimming cut 10 bases from V and 9 bases from J; bases unmatched to any gene: 5. Germline CDR1 is ENHRY and CDR2 is SYGVKD. This CDR3 has 11 residues. The CDR3 protein is CATREGPEQFF. The CDR3, as DNA: TGTGCCACCCGGGAGGGCCCTGAGCAGTTCTTC.

This chain joins TRBV10-3 and TRBJ2-7; 13 bases fit TRBD2. Looked up from germline, CDR1 is ENHRY and CDR2 is SYGVKD. The trim removed 6 bases at V and 3 bases at J, leaving 5 bases unmatched. This CDR3 is 15 amino acids long. The CDR3 spells CAISPGLAGSYEQYF. In DNA, the CDR3 is TGTGCCATCAGCCCGGGACTAGCGGGGAGCTACGAGCAGTACTTC.

V usage is TRBV5-4 and J usage is TRBJ2-5; 10 bases are shared with TRBD2. The J call is doubtful: the DNA matches TRBJ2-7 better. CDR3 size: 14 residues. From germline, CDR1 is SGHNT and CDR2 YYREEE (reference sequence). The CDR3 sequence is CASSLGLAGSEQYF. Here the CDR3 DNA reads TGTGCCAGCAGCTTGGGACTAGCGGGTAGCGAGCAGTACTTC.

J is TRBJ2-1 and V is TRBV23-1; TRBD2 aligns across 10 bases. TRBV23-1 is an ORF, and what it does is uncertain. There are 16 residues in the CDR3. Trimming at V came to 6 bases and at J to 2 bases, leaving 7 bases not matched to a gene. DNA of the CDR3: TGCGCCAGCAGATCCCTAGCGGGAGACGCCTACAATGAGCAGTTCTTC. Its translation is CASRSLAGDAYNEQFF.

This chain links TRBV7-8 with TRBJ1-1, with 7 bases that match TRBD1. V was clipped by 4 bases and J by 8 bases; unmatched bases: 4. CDR1 and CDR2 (germline): SGHVS, FQNEAQ. The CDR3 consists of 12 residues. CDR3 sequence reads: CASSWPGQEAFF. The CDR3 coding sequence is TGTGCCAGCAGCTGGCCGGGACAGGAAGCTTTCTTT.

The gene calls are TRBV4-2 and TRBJ1-4; D gene uncertain. Germline values: CDR1 LGHNA, CDR2 YNFKEQ. Deletions cut 5 bases from V and 0 bases from J, with 7 bases between. The CDR3 spans 14 residues. In DNA form, the CDR3 reads TGTGCCAGCAGCGGTGGAGCAACTAATGAAAAACTGTTTTTT. It yields the protein CASSGGATNEKLFF.

The chain recombines TRBV5-1 with TRBJ1-4; a possible D gene is TRBD1 (6 bases). The CDR3 has 18 amino acids. The V gene lost 0 bases and the J gene lost 8 bases, with 23 bases spanning the gap. Germline CDR1 and CDR2: SGHRS and YFSETQ. CDR3: CASSLAGRGPFPGEKLFF. The CDR3, as DNA: TGCGCCAGCAGCTTGGCCGGCAGGGGCCCCTTCCCCGGGGAAAAACTGTTTTTT.

The V call is TRBV27, the J call TRBJ2-3; maybe TRBD2 (6 bases). The CDR3 spans 14 residues. The ends were cut back, 8 bases at V and 1 base at J, with 13 bases in the middle. Germline assignment: CDR1 MNHEY and CDR2 SMNVEV (reference sequence). The CDR3 nucleotides read TGTGCCAGCCGGGAGCCGACGCGCACAGATACGCAGTATTTT. Its translation: CASREPTRTDTQYF.

The chain carries TRBV9 and TRBJ1-6; weak D call: TRBD1 (5 bases). With 4 bases removed from V and 1 base from J, the gap between germline ends came to 12 bases. This CDR3 region has 16 residues. Germline V CDR1 and CDR2: SGDLS, YYNGEE. In nucleotides, the CDR3 is TGTGCCAGCAGCCAATATGGGGGGTCCTATAATTCACCCCTCCACTTT. Encoded protein: CASSQYGGSYNSPLHF.

This chain connects TRBV6-4 to TRBJ1-6, with D perhaps matching TRBD1 (6 bases). V was shortened by 3 bases and J by 10 bases, with 13 bases between the two germline ends. Germline lookup yields CDR1 MRHNA and CDR2 SNTAGT. The CDR3 covers 14 residues. The CDR3 nucleotides read TGTGCCAGCAGTGAGGTCAGGGGCAGCTCACCCCTCCACTTT. Amino acid sequence: CASSEVRGSSPLHF.

The CDR3 coding sequence is TGTGCCAGCAGCAGAACGGACACCGTGAACACTGAAGCTTTCTTT. The encoded protein is CASSRTDTVNTEAFF. The chain combines TRBV28 with TRBJ1-1; possible D gene TRBD1, 5 bases. V lost 6 bases, J lost 0 bases, and 14 bases lay in between. Per the germline V gene, CDR1 is MDHEN and CDR2 is SYDVKM. The CDR3 is 15 residues long.

This rearrangement joins TRBV6-7 to TRBJ2-7; the D is unclear. TRBV6-7 is an ORF, with its function uncertain. This CDR3 has 14 amino acids. V lost 10 bases to trimming and J lost 1 base, with 17 bases between them. The CDR3 loop is CANRSHFPSYEQYF. CDR3 nucleotides: TGTGCCAACCGAAGCCACTTTCCTTCCTACGAGCAGTACTTC.

This chain joins TRBV10-3 and TRBJ2-1; TRBD1 matches 10 bases. The V and J ends lost 0 bases and 4 bases, in that order; junction bases with no gene match: 6. There are 17 residues in the CDR3. Germline values: CDR1 ENHRY, CDR2 SYGVKD. This CDR3 reads CAISESPDRGLYNEQFF. In nucleotides, the CDR3 is TGTGCCATCAGTGAGTCGCCGGACAGGGGGTTATACAATGAGCAGTTCTTC.

This clone was observed a handful of times. V gene TRBV2 combines with J gene TRBJ2-5; TRBD2 matches at 10 bases. V shed 6 bases and J 5 bases; nucleotides not matched to a gene: 9. Germline V lookup: CDR1 SNHLY, CDR2 FYNNEI. The CDR3 has 15 amino acids. The CDR3, as DNA: TGTGCCAGCAGCGGTATTGGGACTAGCGACGAGACCCAGTACTTC. The encoded protein is CASSGIGTSDETQYF.

This clone was counted between two and nine times. The chain links TRBV5-6 to TRBJ1-1, with TRBD1 matching over 7 bases. Germline lookup yields CDR1 SGHDT and CDR2 YYEEEE. After removal of 5 bases from V and 4 bases from J, the junction contained 8 bases not matched to a gene. The CDR3 extends over 14 amino acids. Here the CDR3 reads CASRTGWGRTEAFF. CDR3 DNA: TGTGCCAGCAGGACAGGGTGGGGCCGCACTGAAGCTTTCTTT.

The V gene is TRBV29-1, the J gene TRBJ1-2, with TRBD1 matching 9 bases. V shed 7 bases, J shed 3 bases, and the junction held 9 bases outside the gene matches. This CDR3 contains 14 residues. Germline V lookup: CDR1 SQVTM, CDR2 ANQGSEA. The chain's CDR3 is CSAAGTGYDYGYTF. CDR3 nucleotides: TGCAGCGCGGCCGGGACAGGGTACGACTATGGCTACACCTTC.

The chain links TRBV9 to TRBJ2-7; D might be TRBD2 (6 bases). The CDR3 spans 12 residues. The ends were cut back, 3 bases at V and 8 bases at J, with 12 bases in the middle. The germline V gene encodes CDR1 SGDLS and CDR2 YYNGEE. CDR3 sequence: CASSGTTGKQYF. CDR3 bases: TGTGCCAGCAGCGGGACTACCGGAAAGCAGTACTTC.

This clone was found a few times. One junction end disagrees with the germline gene, perhaps due to a read error. V usage is TRBV5-1 and J usage is TRBJ2-6; D might be TRBD1 (5 bases). The CDR3 consists of 16 residues. The V gene's germline CDR1 is SGHRS and CDR2 YFSETQ. CDR3 in amino acids: CASDTAAHSGANGLTF. CDR3 DNA: TGCGCCAGCGATACGGCGGCCCACTCTGGGGCCAACGGCCTGACTTTC.

The chain joins TRBV29-1 to TRBJ2-7; 8 bases are a match to TRBD1. Looked up from germline, CDR1 is SQVTM and CDR2 is ANQGSEA. V was clipped by 4 bases and J by 3 bases; unmatched bases: 5. The CDR3 runs 13 residues. The CDR3 coding sequence is TGCAGCGTTGGGACAGGGACAGGCTACGAGCAGTACTTC. This gives the protein CSVGTGTGYEQYF.

The chain has TRBV5-1 and TRBJ2-3; no reliable D call. Germline V gene sequence: CDR1 SGHRS, CDR2 YFSETQ. CDR3 length: 15 amino acids. V lost 0 bases and J 0 bases, leaving 8 bases between the germline ends. The CDR3 DNA reads TGCGCCAGCAGCTTGGCGGCGGTTAGCACAGATACGCAGTATTTT. Amino acids: CASSLAAVSTDTQYF.

CDR3 residues: CASSYGLAGAHTQYF. In DNA, the CDR3 is TGTGCCAGCAGCTATGGACTAGCGGGAGCCCATACGCAGTATTTT. The chain joins TRBV9 to TRBJ2-3; 13 positions agree with TRBD2. The length of the CDR3 is 15 residues. The ends lost 4 bases at V and 7 bases at J; junction bases unmatched: 6. Germline V gives CDR1 SGDLS, CDR2 YYNGEE.

The chain joins TRBV5-5 to TRBJ2-7; TRBD1 matches 8 bases. This CDR3 is 14 amino acids long. Germline V lookup: CDR1 SGHKS, CDR2 YYEKEE (reference sequence). J gave up 1 base and V 9 bases, and 9 bases lay outside the gene matches. The CDR3 sequence is CATYTGQGSYEQYF. DNA of the CDR3: TGTGCCACCTACACAGGACAGGGTTCCTACGAGCAGTACTTC.

The chain couples TRBV30 to TRBJ2-3; 8 nucleotides match TRBD2. CDR1 is GTSNPN, CDR2 SVGIG, per germline (reference sequence). After removal of 1 base from V and 4 bases from J, the junction contained 10 bases not matched to a gene. The CDR3 is made up of 16 amino acids. CDR3 DNA: TGTGCCTGGAGTGGGCGGGGGGTCCTACGGGCAGATACGCAGTATTTT. Protein: CAWSGRGVLRADTQYF.

The genes are TRBV19 and TRBJ2-3, with TRBD2 matching over 9 bases. With 5 bases clipped from V and 3 bases from J, the junction kept 3 bases outside the gene matches. The CDR3 is 14 amino acids. Germline CDR1 is LNHDA and CDR2 is SQIVND (reference sequence). The CDR3 DNA sequence: TGTGCCAGTAGTTTTAGCGGGAGAACAGATACGCAGTATTTT. This encodes CASSFSGRTDTQYF.

This rearrangement joins TRBV5-6 to TRBJ2-1, with 8 positions matching TRBD2. V was clipped by 1 base and J by 0 bases; unmatched bases: 3. The CDR3 has 16 residues. The germline V gene has CDR1 SGHDT and CDR2 YYEEEE. CDR3 in DNA: TGTGCCAGCAGCTTGTGGCTAGCGGGCTCCTACAATGAGCAGTTCTTC. Translating it yields CASSLWLAGSYNEQFF.

This sequence joins TRBV27 and TRBJ1-4; 8 nucleotides align to TRBD1. The CDR3 sequence is 16 residues long. Trimming at V came to 5 bases and at J to 10 bases, leaving 15 bases not matched to a gene. Looked up from germline, CDR1 is MNHEY and CDR2 is SMNVEV (reference sequence). The CDR3, as DNA: TGTGCCAGCAGTGCCTCAGGGGGCGAATATCTAGGAAAACTGTTTTTT. Protein product: CASSASGGEYLGKLFF.

This chain connects TRBV6-5 to TRBJ2-1, with TRBD1 matching over 9 bases. Germline assignment: CDR1 MNHEY and CDR2 SVGAGI. Trimming at V came to 6 bases and at J to 5 bases, leaving 8 bases not matched to a gene. The CDR3 consists of 15 residues. The CDR3 DNA follows: TGTGCCAGCAGGCTAACATGGACAGGGGACAATGAGCAGTTCTTC. It codes for CASRLTWTGDNEQFF.

This rearrangement joins TRBV28 to TRBJ1-4; D uncertain. CDR1 is MDHEN and CDR2 is SYDVKM in the germline V gene. V dropped 8 bases and J dropped 6 bases, with 19 bases sitting between them. This CDR3 contains 15 residues. CDR3 protein: CASSPPRGFDEKLFF. In DNA, the CDR3 is TGTGCCAGCTCTCCACCCCGGGGTTTTGATGAAAAACTGTTTTTT.